Listed below are T cell receptor beta chains from one sample, sequenced in a study of blood T cell repertoires in COVID-19. Measured with immunoSEQ multiplex PCR; TCRdb has only the in-frame clones, and not every one. This table holds around 300,000 clones, 88% found once. Sequenced material: PBMCs or T cells enriched from blood (not recorded which). These receptors were obtained from a woman aged 30 to 39 who had recovered from COVID-19. Both conserved end residues are part of each CDR3. A D gene is named only where the DNA matches it firmly. Clone size is stated in some rows and not others, as once, few, many or a class when expanded.

j_call v_call d_call clone_size cdr3_aa cdr3_nt
TRBJ2-1 TRBV9 . . CASSVAPRTYNEQFF TGTGCCAGCAGCGTGGCCCCGAGGACCTACAATGAGCAGTTCTTC
TRBJ2-7 TRBV9 . few CASSVYGGTDEQYF TGTGCCAGCAGCGTATACGGGGGTACCGACGAGCAGTACTTC
TRBJ2-4 TRBV18 . . CASSPLPRSDIQYF TGTGCCAGCTCACCACTTCCTAGATCGGACATTCAGTACTTC
TRBJ2-7 TRBV13 . . CASSFETYEQYF TGTGCCAGCAGCTTTGAGACTTACGAGCAGTACTTC
TRBJ1-1 TRBV27 . . CASRAQTGPNTEAFF TGTGCCAGCAGGGCCCAGACAGGCCCGAACACTGAAGCTTTCTTT
TRBJ1-3 TRBV6-5 TRBD1 . CASSDRVGPGNTIYF TGTGCCAGCAGCGACAGGGTAGGCCCTGGAAACACCATATATTTT
TRBJ2-7 TRBV15 TRBD2 . CATRAGGDSYEQYF TGTGCCACCAGGGCGGGGGGGGACTCCTACGAGCAGTACTTC
TRBJ1-2 TRBV27 . . CASSPGQTNYGYTF TGTGCCAGCAGTCCCGGACAGACTAACTATGGCTACACCTTC
TRBJ1-5 TRBV7-2 . . CASSLVGGGGPQHF TGTGCCAGCAGCTTAGTGGGGGGTGGGGGGCCCCAGCATTTT
TRBJ1-6 TRBV19 TRBD1 . CASSMTGQGADYNSPLHF TGTGCCAGTAGTATGACGGGACAGGGGGCGGACTATAATTCACCCCTCCACTTT
TRBJ2-7 TRBV6-2/TRBV6-3 TRBD1 few CASSRQRDRGGEQYF TGTGCCAGCAGCCGCCAGAGGGACAGGGGGGGCGAGCAGTACTTC
TRBJ2-1 TRBV5-1 TRBD2 . CASSPGTSGYNEQFF TGCGCCAGCAGCCCGGGGACTAGCGGATACAATGAGCAGTTCTTC
TRBJ2-2 TRBV25-1 . . CASSAGSFVSGELFF TGTGCCAGCAGTGCAGGGTCTTTCGTGTCCGGGGAGCTGTTTTTT
TRBJ2-3 TRBV3-1/TRBV3-2 . . CASSPVSTVEQYF TGTGCCAGCAGCCCGGTATCTACAGTCGAACAGTATTTT
TRBJ1-5 TRBV19 . . CASSQYSNQPQHF TGTGCCAGTAGTCAGTATAGCAATCAGCCCCAGCATTTT
TRBJ2-3 TRBV11-2 . once CASSRQQSTDTQYF TGTGCCAGCAGCCGACAGCAAAGCACAGATACGCAGTATTTT
TRBJ2-7 TRBV27 TRBD1 . CASSLGGQGLYEQYF TGTGCCAGCAGTTTAGGGGGACAGGGCCTCTACGAGCAGTACTTC
TRBJ2-2 TRBV27 TRBD2 . CASSSGLAGDGNTGELFF TGTGCCAGCAGTTCAGGACTAGCGGGGGACGGGAACACCGGGGAGCTGTTTTTT
TRBJ1-5 TRBV4-1 TRBD1 . CASSQEGGAGGRQPQHF TGCGCCAGCAGCCAAGAGGGTGGGGCAGGGGGCCGACAGCCCCAGCATTTT
TRBJ2-1 TRBV19 . . CASRFRELNNEQFF TGTGCCAGTAGATTCAGGGAACTTAACAATGAGCAGTTCTTC
TRBJ1-1 TRBV28 . . CASSPSGRGTEAFF TGTGCCAGCAGCCCTTCGGGGAGGGGCACTGAAGCTTTCTTT
TRBJ2-7 TRBV16 TRBD2 . CASSHNVRSGGYYEQYF TGTGCCAGCAGCCACAACGTGCGTAGCGGGGGGTACTACGAGCAGTACTTC
TRBJ1-3 TRBV28 TRBD1 . CASSLLTGGNTIYF TGTGCCAGCAGTCTCCTGACAGGGGGAAACACCATATATTTT
TRBJ2-2 TRBV5-1 TRBD1 . CASSAGQGLANTGELFF TGCGCCAGCAGCGCCGGACAGGGCCTCGCGAACACCGGGGAGCTGTTTTTT
TRBJ1-3 TRBV3-1/TRBV3-2 TRBD1 . CASSQSSGTGSLGNTIYF TGTGCCAGCAGCCAATCTTCCGGGACAGGGAGTTTGGGAAACACCATATATTTT
TRBJ1-5 TRBV7-9 . . CASSFSTGTNQPQHF TGTGCCAGCAGCTTTAGTACAGGGACCAATCAGCCCCAGCATTTT
TRBJ2-3 TRBV7-3 TRBD2 . CASSLGGADTQYF TGTGCCAGCAGCTTAGGGGGGGCAGATACGCAGTATTTT
TRBJ2-7 TRBV6-5 . . CASRGTSPGSYEQYF TGTGCCAGCAGAGGAACTAGCCCAGGCTCCTACGAGCAGTACTTC
TRBJ2-1 TRBV30 TRBD2 . CAWSYGTNNEQFF TGTGCCTGGAGTTACGGGACTAACAATGAGCAGTTCTTC
TRBJ2-7 TRBV12-5 TRBD1 . CASAHPPPGQSSYEQYF TGTGCTAGTGCTCACCCGCCACCGGGACAGAGCTCCTACGAGCAGTACTTC
TRBJ2-5 TRBV9 TRBD2 once CASSGGAGGQEETQYF TGTGCCAGCAGCGGAGGGGCGGGAGGGCAAGAAGAGACCCAGTACTTC
TRBJ1-5 TRBV19 . . CASRRTEGYPYSNQPQHF TGTGCCAGTAGGAGGACAGAGGGCTACCCATATAGCAATCAGCCCCAGCATTTT
TRBJ1-1 TRBV6-5 TRBD1 . CASSFTGGNTEAFF TGTGCCAGCAGTTTTACAGGGGGGAACACTGAAGCTTTCTTT
TRBJ2-3 TRBV20-1 TRBD2 . CSASPQTSGRILTDTQYF TGCAGTGCTAGTCCCCAGACTAGCGGGAGGATCTTGACAGATACGCAGTATTTT
TRBJ1-6 TRBV7-3 . . CASSLSQGTPLHF TGTGCCAGCAGCTTAAGTCAGGGAACACCCCTCCACTTT
TRBJ2-3 TRBV28 . . CASTPLVEFSTDTQYF TGTGCCAGCACTCCTTTGGTTGAGTTTTCCACAGATACGCAGTATTTT
TRBJ1-1 TRBV10-3 . few CAISELARNPGTEAFF TGTGCCATCAGTGAGTTAGCTAGGAACCCGGGGACTGAAGCTTTCTTT
TRBJ1-1 TRBV28 . . CAPNDTEAFF TGTGCCCCTAATGACACTGAAGCTTTCTTT
TRBJ1-2 TRBV19 TRBD1 once CASSRDSINYGYTF TGTGCCAGTAGTAGGGACAGCATTAACTATGGCTACACCTTC
TRBJ1-1 TRBV29-1 . . CSVGTVLRGEAFF TGCAGCGTTGGGACAGTCCTCCGGGGTGAAGCTTTCTTT
TRBJ2-7 TRBV11-1 TRBD1 . CASSRPYRGLAYEQYF TGTGCCAGCAGCCGGCCATACAGGGGGCTAGCCTACGAGCAGTACTTC
TRBJ1-6 TRBV5-6 TRBD1 many CASSLNRDRGYSDNSPLHF TGTGCCAGCAGCTTAAACCGGGACAGGGGATATAGTGATAATTCACCCCTCCACTTT
TRBJ2-3 TRBV7-8 . . CASSLQGLGTDTQYF TGTGCCAGCAGCTTACAAGGACTTGGGACAGATACGCAGTATTTT
TRBJ2-7 TRBV27 TRBD2 . CASSFVAGSYEQYF TGTGCCAGCAGTTTCGTAGCGGGGAGCTACGAGCAGTACTTC
TRBJ2-7 TRBV11-2 TRBD1 . CASSFSGGYEQYF TGTGCCAGCAGCTTTTCAGGGGGCTACGAGCAGTACTTC
TRBJ1-1 TRBV5-5 TRBD1 . CASSLAPGGSATEAFF TGTGCCAGCAGCCTGGCCCCAGGGGGCAGCGCCACTGAAGCTTTCTTT
TRBJ1-2 TRBV28 . once CASSLQEYGYTF TGTGCCAGCAGTCTTCAAGAGTATGGCTACACCTTC
TRBJ2-5 TRBV27 . . CASSLLGDMKTQYF TGTGCCAGCAGTTTACTTGGGGACATGAAGACCCAGTACTTC
TRBJ2-2 TRBV27 TRBD2 . CASSLSILAGGTGELFF TGTGCCAGCAGTTTATCGATTCTGGCGGGAGGGACCGGGGAGCTGTTTTTT
TRBJ1-3 TRBV9 . . CASSVGAHSGNTIYF TGTGCCAGCAGCGTAGGAGCTCACTCTGGAAACACCATATATTTT
TRBJ1-6 TRBV2 TRBD1 . CASSLQGAFVNSPLHF TGTGCCAGCAGTTTACAGGGGGCGTTTGTTAATTCACCCCTCCACTTT
TRBJ1-6 TRBV6-1 TRBD1 few CASSEQRGQNSPLHF TGTGCCAGCAGTGAACAAAGGGGGCAAAATTCACCCCTCCACTTT
TRBJ1-6 TRBV5-1 . few CASSLESRAKSPLHF TGCGCCAGCAGCTTGGAGAGCAGGGCCAAGTCACCCCTCCACTTT
TRBJ2-7 TRBV5-1 TRBD1 . CASSLGDREQGGEQYF TGCGCCAGCAGCTTGGGCGACAGGGAACAAGGTGGGGAGCAGTACTTC
TRBJ1-1 TRBV29-1 . few CSVTEPEAFF TGCAGCGTCACCGAGCCTGAAGCTTTCTTT
TRBJ1-2 TRBV27 . . CASSWSGYSGYTF TGTGCCAGCAGTTGGTCAGGGTATAGTGGCTACACCTTC
TRBJ1-4 TRBV9 TRBD1 . CASGHPGQGEKLFF TGTGCCAGCGGCCATCCGGGACAGGGTGAAAAACTGTTTTTT
TRBJ2-7 TRBV30 TRBD1 . CASSPGQGIVEQYF TGTGCCTCGTCACCGGGACAGGGCATCGTCGAGCAGTACTTC
TRBJ2-7 TRBV28 . once CASSSPRERIYEQYF TGTGCCAGCAGTTCCCCTCGTGAGCGGATCTACGAGCAGTACTTC